The 13 T cell receptor beta chains below were found in one sample sequenced in a study of siplizumab effects on memory and regulatory T cells. TCRdb's table, derived via immunoSEQ multiplex PCR, lists solely in-frame clones and lacks some. The sample consists of tens of thousands of clones, 94% of them appearing once. Material: non-Treg CD4+ T cells sorted from blood. The receptors were gathered from a human donor in good health.

This chain joins TRBV7-6 and TRBJ2-7; D perhaps matches TRBD1 (6 bases). This CDR3 has 13 residues. V lost 5 bases to trimming and J lost 3 bases, with 11 bases between them. Germline V lookup: CDR1 SGHVS, CDR2 FNYEAQ. CDR3 sequence reads: CASSRTEGYEQYF. The CDR3, as DNA: TGTGCCAGCAGCCGGACAGAGGGCTACGAGCAGTACTTC.

This clone was observed a handful of times. The chain employs TRBV6-1 and TRBJ1-5, with a tentative D call TRBD1 (6 bases). Germline-derived CDR1 and CDR2 are MNHNS and SASEGT. The CDR3 consists of 13 residues. Trimming removed 2 bases from V and 7 bases from J, with 9 bases in between. CDR3 region: CASSERGMQPQHF. The CDR3 DNA is TGTGCCAGCAGTGAAAGGGGGATGCAGCCCCAGCATTTT.

V gene TRBV19 combines with J gene TRBJ1-6; D gene uncertain. The CDR3 length is 17 residues. Per the germline V gene, CDR1 is LNHDA and CDR2 is SQIVND (reference sequence). Between the trimmed V and J ends, which lost 5 bases and 7 bases, there was a span of 21 bases. The CDR3 spells CASSASLGSETNSPLHF. In DNA, the CDR3 is TGTGCCAGTAGTGCAAGTCTCGGCAGTGAAACGAATTCACCCCTCCACTTT.

CDR3 sequence (DNA): TGTGCCATCAGTGTATTGGGTGAGCAGTTCTTC. Residues: CAISVLGEQFF. The V and J genes are TRBV10-3 and TRBJ2-1, with D unresolved. The length of the CDR3 is 11 residues. Germline V gene data show CDR1 as ENHRY and CDR2 as SYGVKD. Trimming pared 4 bases from V and 9 bases from J, leaving 7 bases between.

The rearrangement joins TRBV9 to TRBJ1-1; the D is unclear. This CDR3 spans 14 amino acids. The ends were cut back, 0 bases at V and 1 base at J, with 7 bases in the middle. CDR1 and CDR2 from the germline V gene are SGDLS and YYNGEE. In DNA form, the CDR3 reads TGTGCCAGCAGCGTAGGTCCAGAGAACACTGAAGCTTTCTTT. Its protein product is CASSVGPENTEAFF.

The CDR3 here is CASSIGQVNYGYTF. The CDR3 DNA reads TGTGCCAGTAGTATCGGTCAAGTAAACTATGGCTACACCTTC. The chain links TRBV19 to TRBJ1-2; D ambiguous. V gave up 3 bases and J gave up 2 bases, with 10 bases separating them. The CDR3 contains 14 residues. CDR1 and CDR2 (germline): LNHDA, SQIVND (reference sequence).

V is TRBV7-8 and J is TRBJ2-7; a possible D gene is TRBD1 (6 bases). The CDR3 is 15 residues long. CDR1 and CDR2 (germline): SGHVS, FQNEAQ. Trimming cost V 5 bases and J 6 bases, with 20 bases left between them. The CDR3 loop is CASSPPGGWTLEQYF. CDR3 DNA: TGTGCCAGCAGCCCCCCTGGGGGCTGGACCCTCGAGCAGTACTTC.

The rearrangement uses TRBV4-2 and TRBJ2-3; TRBD2 matches at 12 bases. Per germline, CDR1 LGHNA and CDR2 YNFKEQ. The CDR3 is 18 amino acids. Unmatched junction bases numbered 11, after V lost 5 bases and J lost 2 bases. DNA of the CDR3: TGTGCCAGCAGCTCCCGGACTAGCGGGACGGCCTACACAGATACGCAGTATTTT. Its translation is CASSSRTSGTAYTDTQYF.

The chain recombines TRBV7-3 with TRBJ1-1; 8 bases are shared with TRBD1. In germline, CDR1 is SGHTA, CDR2 FQGTGA. Trimming cost V 8 bases and J 1 base; bases outside gene matches: 15. This CDR3 spans 17 amino acids. CDR3 nucleotide sequence: TGTGCCAGCTGCATCCCGGGACAGGACTCGGGGAACACTGAAGCTTTCTTT. Its translation is CASCIPGQDSGNTEAFF.

This clone was recorded only once. The chain couples TRBV30 to TRBJ2-2; 8 bases align to TRBD2. V lost 3 bases, J lost 0 bases, and 6 bases stayed unmatched. Looked up from germline, CDR1 is GTSNPN and CDR2 is SVGIG (reference sequence). This CDR3 has 16 amino acids. CDR3 nucleotide sequence: TGTGCCTGGAGGGGACGCGGGAGGCCGAACACCGGGGAGCTGTTTTTT. The encoded protein is CAWRGRGRPNTGELFF.

CDR3 in DNA: TGTGCCTGGAGTATCAGTTCCGCTTACTACACCTTC. Encoded protein: CAWSISSAYYTF. The J gene is TRBJ1-2, the V gene TRBV30; no reliable D call. V was shortened by 2 bases and J by 10 bases, with 14 bases between the two germline ends. This CDR3 spans 12 amino acids. Germline-derived CDR1 and CDR2 are GTSNPN and SVGIG (reference sequence). The variable domain in full, completed from reference TRBV30 and TRBJ1-2, reads SQTIHQWPATLVQPVGSPLSLECTVEGTSNPNLYWYRQAAGRGLQLLFYSVGIGQISSEVPQNLSASRPQDRQFILSSKKLLLSDSGFYLCAWSISSAYYTFGSGTRLTVV.

The chain carries TRBV19 and TRBJ1-1, with D unresolved. The length of the CDR3 is 12 residues. Trimming took off 4 bases at V and 10 bases at J, with 13 bases between the two ends. CDR1 and CDR2 from the germline V gene are LNHDA and SQIVND (reference sequence). CDR3 region: CASSRESGSAFF. The CDR3 coding sequence is TGTGCCAGTAGTAGAGAATCAGGTTCAGCTTTCTTT.

This clone has a single count. The chain has TRBV19 and TRBJ1-4, with D possibly TRBD1 on 5 matching bases. Trimming stripped 7 bases from V and 4 bases from J, with 16 bases between. Germline V gene sequence: CDR1 LNHDA, CDR2 SQIVND (reference sequence). This CDR3 has 15 residues. The CDR3 loop reads CASNRPGRINEKLFF. In DNA, the CDR3 is TGTGCCAGTAACAGACCGGGACGGATTAATGAAAAACTGTTTTTT.